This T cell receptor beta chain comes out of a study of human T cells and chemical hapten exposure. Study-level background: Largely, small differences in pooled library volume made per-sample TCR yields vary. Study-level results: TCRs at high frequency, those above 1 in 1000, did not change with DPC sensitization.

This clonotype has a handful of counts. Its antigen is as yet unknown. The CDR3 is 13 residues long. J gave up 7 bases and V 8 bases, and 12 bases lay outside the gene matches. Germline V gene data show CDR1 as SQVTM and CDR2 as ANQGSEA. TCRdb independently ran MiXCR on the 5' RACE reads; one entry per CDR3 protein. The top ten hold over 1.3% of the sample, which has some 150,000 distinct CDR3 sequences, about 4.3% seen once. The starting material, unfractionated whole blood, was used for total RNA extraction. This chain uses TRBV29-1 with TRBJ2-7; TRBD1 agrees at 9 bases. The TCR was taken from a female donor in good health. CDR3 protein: CSPTRGQGGEQYF. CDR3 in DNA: TGCAGCCCAACGCGGGGACAGGGCGGGGAGCAGTACTTC.